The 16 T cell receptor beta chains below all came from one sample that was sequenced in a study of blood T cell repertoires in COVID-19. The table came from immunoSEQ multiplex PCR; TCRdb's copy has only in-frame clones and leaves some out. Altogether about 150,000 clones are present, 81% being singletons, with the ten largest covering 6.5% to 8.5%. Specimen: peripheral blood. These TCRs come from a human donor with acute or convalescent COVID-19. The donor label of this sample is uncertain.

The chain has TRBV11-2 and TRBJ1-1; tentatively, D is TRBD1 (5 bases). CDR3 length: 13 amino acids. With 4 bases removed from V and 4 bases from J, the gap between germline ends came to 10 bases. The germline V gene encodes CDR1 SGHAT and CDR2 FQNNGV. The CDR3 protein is CASSSAGGTEAFF. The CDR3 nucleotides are TGTGCCAGCAGCTCCGCGGGGGGCACTGAAGCTTTCTTT.

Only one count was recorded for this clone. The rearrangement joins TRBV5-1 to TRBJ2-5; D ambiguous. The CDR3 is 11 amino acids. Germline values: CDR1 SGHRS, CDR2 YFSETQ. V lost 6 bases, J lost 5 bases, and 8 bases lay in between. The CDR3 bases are TGCGCCAGCACTCGAAGCGAGACCCAGTACTTC. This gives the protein CASTRSETQYF.

The CDR3 DNA reads TGTGCCAGCAGTGCAGGGGCTAACTATGGCTACACCTTC. It yields the protein CASSAGANYGYTF. The V and J genes are TRBV2 and TRBJ1-2; weak D call: TRBD1 (6 bases). The CDR3 is 13 amino acids. The V gene's germline CDR1 is SNHLY and CDR2 FYNNEI. Trimming left V 4 bases short and J 0 bases short, with 6 bases between.

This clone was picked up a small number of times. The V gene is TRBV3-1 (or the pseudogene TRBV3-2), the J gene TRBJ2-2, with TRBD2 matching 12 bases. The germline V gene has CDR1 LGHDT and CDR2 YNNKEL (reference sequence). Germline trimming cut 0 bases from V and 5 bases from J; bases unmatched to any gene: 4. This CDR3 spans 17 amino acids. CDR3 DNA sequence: TGTGCCAGCAGCCAAGATAGACTAGCGGGGGCAACCGGGGAGCTGTTTTTT. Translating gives CASSQDRLAGATGELFF.

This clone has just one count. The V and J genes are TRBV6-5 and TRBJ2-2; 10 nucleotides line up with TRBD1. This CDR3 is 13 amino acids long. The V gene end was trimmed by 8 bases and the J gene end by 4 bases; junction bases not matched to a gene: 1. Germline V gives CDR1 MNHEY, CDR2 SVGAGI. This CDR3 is CASGTGATGELFF. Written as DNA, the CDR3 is TGTGCCAGCGGGACAGGGGCCACCGGGGAGCTGTTTTTT.

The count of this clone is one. This CDR3 reads CASSPTGGRGEQYF. DNA for the CDR3: TGTGCCAGCAGCCCCACGGGGGGTCGGGGCGAGCAGTACTTC. The V gene is TRBV7-2, the J gene TRBJ2-7; TRBD2 matches 7 bases. Germline trimming cut 5 bases from V and 6 bases from J; bases unmatched to any gene: 10. The germline CDR1 and CDR2 sequences are SGHTA and FQGNSA. CDR3 length equals 14 residues.

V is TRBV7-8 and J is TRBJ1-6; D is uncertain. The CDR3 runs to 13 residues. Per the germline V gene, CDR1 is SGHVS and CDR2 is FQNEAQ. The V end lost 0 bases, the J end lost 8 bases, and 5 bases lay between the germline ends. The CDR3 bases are TGTGCCAGCAGCTTAGCGAGTGATTCACCCCTCCACTTT. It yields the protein CASSLASDSPLHF. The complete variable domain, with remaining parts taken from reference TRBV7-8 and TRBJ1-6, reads GAGVSQSPRYKVAKRGQDVALRCDPISGHVSLFWYQQALGQGPEFLTYFQNEAQLDKSGLPSDRFFAERPEGSVSTLKIQRTQQEDSAVYLCASSLASDSPLHFGNGTRLTVT.

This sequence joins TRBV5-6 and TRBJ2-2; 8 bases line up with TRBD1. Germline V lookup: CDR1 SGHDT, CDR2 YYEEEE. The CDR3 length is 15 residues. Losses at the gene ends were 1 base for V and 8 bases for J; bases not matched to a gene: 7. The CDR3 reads CASSLPRQGQGELFF. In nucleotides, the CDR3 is TGTGCCAGCAGCTTGCCGCGACAGGGGCAAGGGGAGCTGTTTTTT.

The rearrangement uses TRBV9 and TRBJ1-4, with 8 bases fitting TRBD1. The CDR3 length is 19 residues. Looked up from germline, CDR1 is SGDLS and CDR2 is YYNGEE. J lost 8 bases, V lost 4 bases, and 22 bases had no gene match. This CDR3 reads CASSPWTGIGEPMSEKLFF. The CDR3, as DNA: TGTGCCAGCAGCCCTTGGACAGGGATTGGGGAGCCCATGTCGGAAAAACTGTTTTTT.

This CDR3 is CASSLDRTQPQHF. Here the CDR3 DNA reads TGTGCCAGCAGTCTTGACAGGACTCAGCCCCAGCATTTT. The rearrangement joins TRBV27 to TRBJ1-5, with D possibly TRBD1 on 6 matching bases. Trimming shortened V by 5 bases and J by 6 bases, and 11 bases separated the two germline ends. Germline values: CDR1 MNHEY, CDR2 SMNVEV (reference sequence). This CDR3 spans 13 amino acids.

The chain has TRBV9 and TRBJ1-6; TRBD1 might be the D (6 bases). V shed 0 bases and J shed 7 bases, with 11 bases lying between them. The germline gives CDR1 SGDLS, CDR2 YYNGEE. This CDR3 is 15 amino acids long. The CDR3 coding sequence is TGTGCCAGCAGCGTAGAGGGGGGGCAGAATTCACCCCTCCACTTT. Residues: CASSVEGGQNSPLHF. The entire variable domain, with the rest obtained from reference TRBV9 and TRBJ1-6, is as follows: DSGVTQTPKHLITATGQRVTLRCSPRSGDLSVYWYQQSLDQGLQFLIQYYNGEERAKGNILERFSAQQFPDLHSELNLSSLELGDSALYFCASSVEGGQNSPLHFGNGTRLTVT.

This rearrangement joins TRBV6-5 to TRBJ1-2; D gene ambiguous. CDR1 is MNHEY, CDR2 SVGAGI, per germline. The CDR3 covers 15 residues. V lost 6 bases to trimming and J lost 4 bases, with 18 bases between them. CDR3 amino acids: CASRPFEEVGYGYTF. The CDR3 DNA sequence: TGTGCCAGCAGACCCTTCGAAGAGGTTGGCTATGGCTACACCTTC.

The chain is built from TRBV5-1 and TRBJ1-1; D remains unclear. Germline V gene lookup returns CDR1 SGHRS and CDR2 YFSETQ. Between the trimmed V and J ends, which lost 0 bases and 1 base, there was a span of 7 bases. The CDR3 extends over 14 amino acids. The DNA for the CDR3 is TGCGCCAGCAGCTTGGTTACGGGGAACACTGAAGCTTTCTTT. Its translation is CASSLVTGNTEAFF.

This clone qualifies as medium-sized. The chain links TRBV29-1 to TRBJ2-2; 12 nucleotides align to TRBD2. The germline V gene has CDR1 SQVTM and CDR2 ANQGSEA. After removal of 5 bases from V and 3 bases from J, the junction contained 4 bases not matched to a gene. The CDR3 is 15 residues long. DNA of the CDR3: TGCAGCGTTCTGGGACTAGCGGGCGACACCGGGGAGCTGTTTTTT. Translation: CSVLGLAGDTGELFF.

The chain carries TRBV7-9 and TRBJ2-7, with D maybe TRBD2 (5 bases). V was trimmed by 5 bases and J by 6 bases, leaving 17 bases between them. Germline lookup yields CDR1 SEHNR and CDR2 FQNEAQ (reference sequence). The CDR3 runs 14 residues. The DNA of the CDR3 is TGTGCCAGCAGCCGGGAAGGATCTGAAGGCGAGCAGTACTTC. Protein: CASSREGSEGEQYF.

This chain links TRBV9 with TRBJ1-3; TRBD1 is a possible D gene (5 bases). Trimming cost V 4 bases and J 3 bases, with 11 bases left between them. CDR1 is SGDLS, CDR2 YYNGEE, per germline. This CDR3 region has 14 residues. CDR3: CASSPGGFGNTIYF. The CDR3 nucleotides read TGTGCCAGCAGCCCCGGGGGGTTTGGAAACACCATATATTTT.